The 20 T cell receptor beta chains listed next were all sequenced from one sample in a study of CXCR3-negative and CXCR3-positive naive CD8 T cells. Overall study results and limits: A higher hydrophobicity marked the TRB CDR3s of CXCR3-positive naive cells versus CXCR3-negative naive cells.

UMI-tagged TRB cDNA libraries were built via 5' RACE. Following a re-call of the 5' RACE reads, TCRdb has one entry per CDR3 protein and lacks DNA. This sample's table reports 130,000 to 150,000 distinct CDR3 sequences. No antigen has been identified for these receptors. Material: naive CXCR3+ CD8+ T cells from blood. Sample subset: CD45RO-CCR7+CD27+CD95- naive CD8+ T cells expressing CXCR3 (TNR3+). All receptors come from a human donor in good health. Some clones in this sample may be carry-over from other donors' samples.

V usage is TRBV5-5 and J usage is TRBJ2-5; the TCRdb D gene call, TRBD1, has no DNA to confirm it. The V gene's germline CDR1 is SGHKS and CDR2 YYEKEE (reference sequence). The CDR3 is 13 residues long. The CDR3 reads CASDLTEQETQYF.

The rearrangement joins TRBV7-2 to TRBJ2-3; with no DNA, the TCRdb D assignment of TRBD1 cannot be verified. The CDR3 consists of 18 residues. The V gene's germline CDR1 is SGHTA and CDR2 FQGNSA. The CDR3 region is CASSPGVASYSSTDTQYF.

The chain couples TRBV27 to TRBJ1-4; TCRdb names TRBD1, which stays unverified in the absence of DNA. This CDR3 is built from 13 residues. Per the germline V gene, CDR1 is MNHEY and CDR2 is SMNVEV (reference sequence). The CDR3: CASGTGEREKLFF.

This chain links TRBV5-5 with TRBJ2-5. The length of the CDR3 is 14 residues. Germline V CDR1 and CDR2: SGHKS, YYEKEE (reference sequence). The CDR3 sequence: CASSFLALQETQYF. Based on the CDR3 plus reference TRBV5-5 and TRBJ2-5, the full variable domain is DAGVTQSPTHLIKTRGQQVTLRCSPISGHKSVSWYQQVLGQGPQFIFQYYEKEERGRGNFPDRFSARQFPNYSSELNVNALLLGDSALYLCASSFLALQETQYFGPGTRLLVL.

The gene calls are TRBV12-3 or TRBV12-4 and TRBJ2-5. The CDR3 is 14 amino acids. The CDR3 sequence: CASSPEPYQETQYF.

The chain uses TRBV29-1 and TRBJ2-1; TCRdb returns TRBD2, unconfirmable since there is no DNA. This CDR3 comprises 13 residues. Germline loops: CDR1 SQVTM, CDR2 ANQGSEA. This chain's CDR3 is CSVVGRVCNEQFF.

The chain is built from TRBV29-1 and TRBJ2-7. Germline V CDR1 and CDR2: SQVTM, ANQGSEA. The CDR3 consists of 12 residues. The CDR3 reads CSVEGSRYEQYF.

The J gene is TRBJ2-1, the V gene TRBV9; as DNA is missing, the TRBD1 call by TCRdb cannot be tested. From germline, CDR1 is SGDLS and CDR2 YYNGEE. The CDR3 length is 12 residues. The CDR3 loop reads CASSPTPTEQFF.

The chain couples TRBV29-1 to TRBJ1-2. The CDR3 runs 13 residues. Germline V gene lookup returns CDR1 SQVTM and CDR2 ANQGSEA. This CDR3 is CSVSGGTYYGYTF.

This chain connects TRBV29-1 to TRBJ2-7; TCRdb's D call, TRBD1, is unchecked because there is no DNA. Germline lookup yields CDR1 SQVTM and CDR2 ANQGSEA. This CDR3 comprises 13 residues. The chain's CDR3 is CSVGQGRSYEQYF.

The chain is built from TRBV29-1 and TRBJ2-2; TCRdb calls TRBD2, which cannot be checked without DNA. This CDR3 region has 16 residues. CDR1 SQVTM and CDR2 ANQGSEA come from the germline V gene. The CDR3 protein is CSANLAGTTNTGELFF.

This rearrangement joins TRBV5-1 to TRBJ2-7; TCRdb's assignment of TRBD1 cannot be checked, as there is no DNA. CDR3 length equals 15 residues. Germline V gene lookup returns CDR1 SGHRS and CDR2 YFSETQ. This chain's CDR3 is CASRPDGTGGNEQYF. Looking up the rest from reference TRBV5-1 and TRBJ2-7 gives the full variable domain: KAGVTQTPRYLIKTRGQQVTLSCSPISGHRSVSWYQQTPGQGLQFLFEYFSETQRNKGNFPGRFSGRQFSNSRSEMNVSTLELGDSALYLCASRPDGTGGNEQYFGPGTRLTVT.

V usage is TRBV29-1 and J usage is TRBJ2-1; TCRdb calls TRBD1, which cannot be checked without DNA. This CDR3 has 17 amino acids. CDR1 and CDR2 from the germline V gene are SQVTM and ANQGSEA. CDR3 sequence reads: CSVEDQGASKAGNEQFF.

The CDR3 reads CASSSNVGTANTGELFF. The gene calls are TRBV28 and TRBJ2-2. The CDR3 covers 17 residues. CDR1 is MDHEN and CDR2 is SYDVKM in the germline V gene.

The chain has TRBV27 and TRBJ2-7; TCRdb selects TRBD1, and the lack of DNA leaves this call unchecked. The CDR3 is 14 residues long. Germline loops: CDR1 MNHEY, CDR2 SMNVEV (reference sequence). CDR3 sequence: CASSRQTGYDEQYF.

The rearrangement links TRBV20-1 to TRBJ1-3; TCRdb's D gene call, TRBD1, goes unchecked for lack of DNA. Germline-derived CDR1 and CDR2 are DFQATT and SNEGSKA (reference sequence). This CDR3 region has 15 residues. CDR3 amino acids: CSARVKDTSGNTIYF.

V and J are TRBV7-9 and TRBJ2-7. Germline V gives CDR1 SEHNR, CDR2 FQNEAQ (reference sequence). The CDR3 sequence is 14 residues long. The CDR3 sequence: CASSLSGSLYEQYF.

The CDR3: CSVDLGTAYQETQYF. The rearrangement joins TRBV29-1 to TRBJ2-5; with no DNA, the TCRdb D assignment of TRBD2 cannot be verified. Per germline, CDR1 SQVTM and CDR2 ANQGSEA. This CDR3 is built from 15 residues.

This chain uses TRBV5-1 with TRBJ1-2; with no DNA, the TCRdb D assignment of TRBD1 cannot be verified. Germline values: CDR1 SGHRS, CDR2 YFSETQ. CDR3 length: 14 amino acids. The CDR3 region is CASSSWGPGYGYTF.

The rearrangement joins TRBV6-6 to TRBJ2-1; TCRdb outputs TRBD2, but without DNA this stays unchecked. CDR1 is MNHNY, CDR2 SVGAGI, per germline (reference sequence). The CDR3 contains 15 residues. The chain's CDR3 is CASNELAGVDNEQFF.